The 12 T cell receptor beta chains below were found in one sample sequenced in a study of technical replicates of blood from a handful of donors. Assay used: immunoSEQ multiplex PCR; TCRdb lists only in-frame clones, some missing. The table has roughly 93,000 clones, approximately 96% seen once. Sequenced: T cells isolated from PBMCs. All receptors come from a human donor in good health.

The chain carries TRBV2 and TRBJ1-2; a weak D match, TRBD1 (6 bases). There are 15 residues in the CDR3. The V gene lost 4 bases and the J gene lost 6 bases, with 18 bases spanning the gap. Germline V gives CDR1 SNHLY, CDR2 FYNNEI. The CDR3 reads CASSVSGQGHNGYTF. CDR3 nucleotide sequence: TGTGCCAGCAGTGTATCGGGCCAGGGGCATAATGGCTACACCTTC.

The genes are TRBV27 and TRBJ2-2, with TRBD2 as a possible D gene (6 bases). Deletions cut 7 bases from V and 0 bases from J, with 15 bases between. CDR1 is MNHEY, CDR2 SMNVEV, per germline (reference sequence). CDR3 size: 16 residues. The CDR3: CASTSPGLSNTGELFF. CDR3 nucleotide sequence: TGTGCCAGCACGTCCCCGGGACTCTCGAACACCGGGGAGCTGTTTTTT.

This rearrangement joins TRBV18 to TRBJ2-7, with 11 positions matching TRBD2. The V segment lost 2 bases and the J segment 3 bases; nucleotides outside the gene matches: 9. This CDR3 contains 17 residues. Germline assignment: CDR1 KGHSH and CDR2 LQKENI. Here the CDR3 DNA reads TGTGCCAGCTCACCAGTCTCTAGCGGGGGGACCCGCTACGAGCAGTACTTC. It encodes CASSPVSSGGTRYEQYF.

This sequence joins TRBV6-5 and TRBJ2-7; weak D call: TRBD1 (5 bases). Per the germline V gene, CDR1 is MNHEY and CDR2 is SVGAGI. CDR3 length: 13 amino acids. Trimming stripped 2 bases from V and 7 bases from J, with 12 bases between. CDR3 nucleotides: TGTGCCAGCAGTTACGGGGCAGGGTTTGAGCAGTACTTC. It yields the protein CASSYGAGFEQYF.

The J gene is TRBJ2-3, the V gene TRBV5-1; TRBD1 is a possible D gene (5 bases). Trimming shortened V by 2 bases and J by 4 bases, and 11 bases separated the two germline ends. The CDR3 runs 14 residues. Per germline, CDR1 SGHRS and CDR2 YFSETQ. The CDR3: CASSFKGVADTQYF. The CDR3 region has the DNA TGCGCCAGCAGCTTCAAAGGGGTCGCAGATACGCAGTATTTT.

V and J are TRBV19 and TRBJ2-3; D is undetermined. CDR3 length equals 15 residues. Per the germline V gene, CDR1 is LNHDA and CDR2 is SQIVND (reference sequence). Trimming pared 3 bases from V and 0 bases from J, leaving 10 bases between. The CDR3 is CASSMWVASTDTQYF. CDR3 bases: TGTGCCAGTAGTATGTGGGTAGCCAGCACAGATACGCAGTATTTT.

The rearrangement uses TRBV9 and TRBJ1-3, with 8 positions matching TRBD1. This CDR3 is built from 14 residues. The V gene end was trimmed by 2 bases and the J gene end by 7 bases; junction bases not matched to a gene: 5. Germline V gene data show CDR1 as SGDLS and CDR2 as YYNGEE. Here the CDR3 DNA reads TGTGCCAGCAGCGTCCGGGACAGGATTAACACCATATATTTT. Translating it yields CASSVRDRINTIYF.

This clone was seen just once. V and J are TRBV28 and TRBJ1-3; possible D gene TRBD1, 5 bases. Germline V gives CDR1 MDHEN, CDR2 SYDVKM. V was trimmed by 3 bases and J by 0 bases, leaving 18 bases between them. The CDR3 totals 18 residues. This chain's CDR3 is CASSFLLPTASSGNTIYF. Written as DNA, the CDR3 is TGTGCCAGCAGTTTCCTCCTTCCGACAGCCAGCTCTGGAAACACCATATATTTT.

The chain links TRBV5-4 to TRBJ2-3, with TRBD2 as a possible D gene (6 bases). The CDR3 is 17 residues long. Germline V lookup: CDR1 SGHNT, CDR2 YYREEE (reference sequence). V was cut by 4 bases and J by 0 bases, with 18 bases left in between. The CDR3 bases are TGTGCCAGCAGCCAAGAATTATCGGGGGTTAGCACAGATACGCAGTATTTT. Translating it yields CASSQELSGVSTDTQYF.

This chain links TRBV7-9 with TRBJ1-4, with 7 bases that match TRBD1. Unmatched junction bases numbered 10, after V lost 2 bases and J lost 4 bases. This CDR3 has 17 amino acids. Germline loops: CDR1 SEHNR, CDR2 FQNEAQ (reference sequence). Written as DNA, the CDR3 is TGTGCCAGCAGCTTACCATTCACGGGACAGAGTAATGAAAAACTGTTTTTT. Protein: CASSLPFTGQSNEKLFF. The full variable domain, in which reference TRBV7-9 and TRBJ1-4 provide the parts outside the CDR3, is DTGVSQNPRHKITKRGQNVTFRCDPISEHNRLYWYRQTLGQGPEFLTYFQNEAQLEKSRLLSDRFSAERPKGSFSTLEIQRTEQGDSAMYLCASSLPFTGQSNEKLFFGSGTQLSVL.

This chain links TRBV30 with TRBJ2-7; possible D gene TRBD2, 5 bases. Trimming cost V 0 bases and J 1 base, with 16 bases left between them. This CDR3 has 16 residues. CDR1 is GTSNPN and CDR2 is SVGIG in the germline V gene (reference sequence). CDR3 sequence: CAWSVLSGLLSYEQYF. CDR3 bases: TGTGCCTGGAGTGTACTGTCGGGGTTGTTGTCCTACGAGCAGTACTTC.

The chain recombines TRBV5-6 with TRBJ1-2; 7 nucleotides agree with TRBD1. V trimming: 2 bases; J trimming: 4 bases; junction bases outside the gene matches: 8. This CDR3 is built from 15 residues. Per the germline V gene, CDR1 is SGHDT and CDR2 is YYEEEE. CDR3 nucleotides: TGTGCCAGCAGCTTACCCGACAGGGAACTCTATGGCTACACCTTC. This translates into CASSLPDRELYGYTF.